A single sample gave rise to the 8 T cell receptor beta chains below, sequenced in a study of beta chain features in type 1 diabetes (dated by TCRdb to 2016 to 2019). What the work shows at the level of the full study, not this receptor alone: Type 1 diabetes patients showed a moderate but significant shortening of TCRB CDR3 length in all four CD4+ subsets.

Libraries were constructed by the immunoSEQ multiplex PCR assay. The entire amount of isolated RNA was reverse transcribed using the High Capacity cDNA Reverse Transcription Kit, so the sequenced TCRB transcripts were expressed ones. TCRdb retrieved this table from immuneACCESS and kept in-frame rearrangements only. Not all clones are present; in checked studies, unresolved V genes account for under half, and no reason is known for the remainder. This sample has over 90,000 clones in its table, and 25% to 35% of those were observed once. 0.5% to 0.6% of the sample is taken by the ten largest. The antigens these receptors bind are not known. The sequenced sample consisted of central memory CD4+ T cells from blood. The receptors stem from a woman in her late teens or twenties with type 1 diabetes.

This clone was counted only a few times. J is TRBJ1-4 and V is TRBV19, with no clear D. The germline V gene encodes CDR1 LNHDA and CDR2 SQIVND (reference sequence). The V end was cut by 3 bases, the J end by 7 bases, with 3 bases between. The CDR3 sequence is 11 residues long. CDR3: CASSISEKLFF. The CDR3 DNA reads TGTGCCAGTAGTATTAGTGAAAAACTGTTTTTT.

This clone was seen only a few times. The rearrangement joins TRBV30 to TRBJ2-7; 10 bases line up with TRBD1. The CDR3 runs 13 residues. V trimming: 4 bases; J trimming: 3 bases; junction bases outside the gene matches: 3. Germline V gives CDR1 GTSNPN, CDR2 SVGIG (reference sequence). CDR3: CAWNWDRGYEQYF. The CDR3 DNA is TGTGCCTGGAACTGGGACAGGGGCTACGAGCAGTACTTC.

V gene TRBV5-1 combines with J gene TRBJ2-3; D might be TRBD2 (5 bases). V lost 0 bases, J lost 2 bases, and 7 bases lay in between. The CDR3 totals 14 residues. Germline CDR1 reads SGHRS; CDR2 reads YFSETQ. The CDR3 nucleotides read TGCGCCAGCAGCTTGGCTAGCAACACAGATACGCAGTATTTT. Its protein product is CASSLASNTDTQYF.

This clone occurred a few times. This chain uses TRBV7-9 with TRBJ2-5, with 8 bases that match TRBD2. The CDR3 sequence is 14 residues long. Germline CDR1 and CDR2: SEHNR and FQNEAQ (reference sequence). The J segment lost 2 bases and the V segment lost 6 bases, leaving 5 bases of the junction unmatched. The CDR3 reads CASSHSGAQETQYF. As DNA, the CDR3 is TGTGCCAGCAGTCATAGCGGGGCACAAGAGACCCAGTACTTC.

The genes are TRBV7-2 and TRBJ1-2, with 10 nucleotides matching TRBD1. J was trimmed by 8 bases and V by 6 bases; bases with no gene match: 12. The CDR3 covers 15 residues. CDR1 SGHTA and CDR2 FQGNSA come from the germline V gene. The DNA of the CDR3 is TGTGCCAGCAGGGATCCCGGGACAGGGGTTAGCGGCTACACCTTC. Translation gives CASRDPGTGVSGYTF.

The rearrangement joins TRBV15 to TRBJ2-3; 11 positions agree with TRBD1. This CDR3 spans 14 amino acids. Germline CDR1 LNHNV, CDR2 YYDKDF (reference sequence). V shed 4 bases and J 5 bases; nucleotides not matched to a gene: 2. In nucleotides, the CDR3 is TGTGCCACCAGCATAGGGACAGGGGGAGATACGCAGTATTTT. This encodes CATSIGTGGDTQYF.

The CDR3: CASSPVASPTDTQYF. The CDR3 bases are TGTGCCAGCAGCCCAGTAGCTTCCCCCACAGATACGCAGTATTTT. V usage is TRBV7-2 and J usage is TRBJ2-3; D not resolved. The V and J ends lost 5 bases and 2 bases respectively, with 14 bases between them. This CDR3 is built from 15 residues. The V gene's germline CDR1 is SGHTA and CDR2 FQGNSA. Complete variable domain (other parts from reference TRBV7-2 and TRBJ2-3): GAGVSQSPSNKVTEKGKDVELRCDPISGHTALYWYRQSLGQGLEFLIYFQGNSAPDKSGLPSDRFSAERTGGSVSTLTIQRTQQEDSAVYLCASSPVASPTDTQYFGPGTRLTVL.

The CDR3 is CSASREVEQFF. The CDR3, as DNA: TGCAGTGCTTCGCGGGAGGTTGAGCAGTTCTTC. The V call is TRBV20-1, the J call TRBJ2-1, with 8 bases fitting TRBD2. V gave up 5 bases and J gave up 9 bases; unmatched junction bases: 3. In germline, CDR1 is DFQATT, CDR2 SNEGSKA (reference sequence). The CDR3 consists of 11 residues.